This entry concerns a single T cell receptor (beta chain). What it binds is not known. The data originate from a study of blood T cells in healthy people across ages. Regarding the study as a whole: Significant beta diversity loss was already apparent by age roughly 38, declining roughly linearly.

This CDR3 is 16 amino acids long. Looked up from germline, CDR1 is LGHNA and CDR2 is YNFKEQ. Trimming shortened V by 0 bases and J by 11 bases, and 19 bases separated the two germline ends. Staff drew around 10 milliliters of peripheral blood from each donor. The extraction recovered at least 5.5 micrograms of total RNA per sample. The authors ran a second PCR of 7 to 11 cycles using a sample-barcoded 5' primer and a J-beta primer mix. Carrying 12 random nucleotides, a template-switch adaptor labeled each individual cDNA molecule. One entry per CDR3 protein, called by TCRdb with MiXCR from the 5' RACE reads. The table shows around 690,000 distinct CDR3 sequences, with about 54% occurring only once.

The clonotype was recovered from a man aged 60 to 69 in good health. The chain has TRBV4-2 and TRBJ1-4; perhaps TRBD1 as D (6 bases). Sequenced material: blood. As DNA, the CDR3 is TGTGCCAGCAGCCAAGAGACGGGGACACGTTTCGGGAAACTGTTTTTT. It is translated as CASSQETGTRFGKLFF.